Following are 26 T cell receptor beta chains from one sample sequenced in a study of lymphopenia after photon versus proton radiotherapy. Only in-frame clones appear in the TCRdb table, and some are missing; sequencing was by immunoSEQ multiplex PCR. The sample lists roughly 14,000 clones, roughly four fifths occurring once. Here the sequenced sample was peripheral blood, taken from a patient treated with photon-based radiotherapy. The receptor source for this set is a man aged 45-65 years with gastric cancer.

DNA of the CDR3: TGTGCCAGCTCACCACTAGGGGAGGGGCCTGGCTACACCTTC. This encodes CASSPLGEGPGYTF. The chain carries TRBV18 and TRBJ1-2, with a possible D match to TRBD1 (5 bases). Germline CDR1 and CDR2: KGHSH and LQKENI. The CDR3 consists of 14 residues. Between the trimmed V and J ends, which lost 1 base and 7 bases, there was a span of 13 bases. Looking up the rest from reference TRBV18 and TRBJ1-2 gives the full variable domain: NAGVMQNPRHLVRRRGQEARLRCSPMKGHSHVYWYRQLPEEGLKFMVYLQKENIIDESGMPKERFSAEFPKEGPSILRIQQVVRGDSAAYFCASSPLGEGPGYTFGSGTRLTVV.

Relative to its sample, this clone is medium-sized. V is TRBV6-6 and J is TRBJ2-5, with 10 bases aligning to TRBD1. V lost 3 bases, J lost 2 bases, and 3 bases stayed unmatched. CDR3 length: 15 residues. The germline CDR1 and CDR2 sequences are MNHNY and SVGAGI (reference sequence). The CDR3 sequence is CASSYPGQGQETQYF. The CDR3 coding sequence is TGTGCCAGCAGTTATCCGGGACAGGGGCAAGAGACCCAGTACTTC.

The chain has TRBV11-2 and TRBJ1-1, with a tentative D call TRBD1 (5 bases). Trimming removed 3 bases from V and 4 bases from J, with 12 bases in between. Germline-derived CDR1 and CDR2 are SGHAT and FQNNGV. The CDR3 has 14 residues. CDR3 coding DNA: TGTGCCAGCAGCTTTGACAGATACTCCACTGAAGCTTTCTTT. Protein product: CASSFDRYSTEAFF. Full variable domain (outside the CDR3, taken from reference TRBV11-2 and TRBJ1-1): EAGVAQSPRYKIIEKRQSVAFWCNPISGHATLYWYQQILGQGPKLLIQFQNNGVVDDSQLPKDRFSAERLKGVDSTLKIQPAKLEDSAVYLCASSFDRYSTEAFFGQGTRLTVV.

The genes are TRBV19 and TRBJ1-5; TRBD1 agrees at 7 bases. The CDR3 sequence is 15 residues long. Germline assignment: CDR1 LNHDA and CDR2 SQIVND (reference sequence). V lost 11 bases to trimming and J lost 0 bases; unmatched junction nucleotides: 10. The CDR3 is CAARDSTYSNQPQHF. In DNA form, the CDR3 reads TGTGCCGCCCGGGACAGCACCTATAGCAATCAGCCCCAGCATTTT.

This clone was seen once. The chain joins TRBV7-3 to TRBJ2-1; 8 nucleotides align to TRBD1. Trimming removed 4 bases from V and 7 bases from J; junction bases left unmatched: 9. The CDR3 sequence is 15 residues long. CDR1 and CDR2 (germline): SGHTA, FQGTGA. The CDR3: CASSSPGQGWNEQFF. As DNA, the CDR3 is TGTGCCAGCAGCTCCCCCGGACAGGGATGGAATGAGCAGTTCTTC.

J is TRBJ1-2 and V is TRBV10-3, with a possible D match to TRBD1 (5 bases). This CDR3 comprises 13 residues. V lost 6 bases and J lost 2, with 10 bases in between. Germline CDR1 reads ENHRY; CDR2 reads SYGVKD. CDR3 amino acids: CAIRPGTNYGYTF. The CDR3 DNA reads TGTGCCATCAGACCAGGGACGAACTATGGCTACACCTTC.

The chain uses TRBV7-6 and TRBJ2-6; no reliable D call. Germline V gene lookup returns CDR1 SGHVS and CDR2 FNYEAQ. The CDR3 extends over 16 amino acids. Trimming cost V 4 bases and J 0 bases, with 10 bases left between them. CDR3 loop: CASSWGWGSGANVLTF. CDR3 bases: TGTGCCAGCAGCTGGGGTTGGGGCTCTGGGGCCAACGTCCTGACTTTC.

V and J are TRBV15 and TRBJ2-5; D is ambiguous. With 1 base removed from V and 5 bases from J, the gap between germline ends came to 8 bases. The length of the CDR3 is 13 residues. From germline, CDR1 is LNHNV and CDR2 YYDKDF (reference sequence). The CDR3 is CATSRGPGETQYF. Written as DNA, the CDR3 is TGTGCCACCAGCAGAGGCCCTGGCGAGACCCAGTACTTC.

The V gene is TRBV2, the J gene TRBJ2-7; D is perhaps TRBD2 (5 bases). CDR1 and CDR2 (germline): SNHLY, FYNNEI. Deletions cut 1 base from V and 8 bases from J, with 9 bases between. This CDR3 contains 12 residues. For the CDR3, the DNA is TGTGCCAGCAGTGAAGAGGGAGCCAAGCAGTACTTC. Its protein product is CASSEEGAKQYF.

This chain links TRBV2 with TRBJ2-3, with 12 bases identical to TRBD2. Germline V gene data show CDR1 as SNHLY and CDR2 as FYNNEI. J was trimmed by 2 bases and V by 5 bases; bases with no gene match: 2. CDR3 size: 15 residues. CDR3: CASSRLAGVTDTQYF. The CDR3 region has the DNA TGTGCCAGCAGTCGACTAGCGGGGGTCACAGATACGCAGTATTTT.

The rearrangement uses TRBV7-6 and TRBJ2-3, with 10 bases that match TRBD2. Germline assignment: CDR1 SGHVS and CDR2 FNYEAQ. There are 16 residues in the CDR3. V gave up 2 bases and J gave up 4 bases; unmatched junction bases: 6. CDR3 nucleotide sequence: TGTGCCAGCAGCTTAACTAGCGGGGCCGCGGCAGATACGCAGTATTTT. Translating gives CASSLTSGAAADTQYF.

This clone has only one observation. The chain recombines TRBV4-3 with TRBJ2-7, with a possible D match to TRBD2 (6 bases). The CDR3 contains 13 residues. V lost 8 bases and J 5 bases, leaving 16 bases between the germline ends. CDR1 LGHNA and CDR2 YSLEER come from the germline V gene. The chain's CDR3 is CASGPPGEDEQYV. CDR3 in DNA: TGCGCCAGCGGTCCGCCGGGGGAGGACGAGCAGTACGTC.

This sequence joins TRBV7-2 and TRBJ2-7, with D maybe TRBD2 (5 bases). The germline V and J ends were trimmed by 3 bases and 7 bases, with 13 bases remaining between them. The CDR3 sequence is 13 residues long. Germline V lookup: CDR1 SGHTA, CDR2 FQGNSA. DNA for the CDR3: TGTGCCAGCAGCTTCTCCAATACGGGGGAGCAGTACGTC. Protein product: CASSFSNTGEQYV.

By share of the sample, this clone is medium-sized (0.01 to 0.1%). The chain recombines TRBV19 with TRBJ2-1; 7 positions agree with TRBD2. Germline V gene sequence: CDR1 LNHDA, CDR2 SQIVND (reference sequence). The V and J ends lost 1 base and 5 bases, in that order; junction bases with no gene match: 5. The CDR3 totals 15 residues. CDR3 sequence: CASSIGTGGNNEQFF. For the CDR3, the DNA is TGTGCCAGTAGTATAGGGACGGGGGGTAACAATGAGCAGTTCTTC.

The CDR3 spells CASSLRSSYNEQFF. CDR3 nucleotide sequence: TGTGCCAGCAGTTTACGGTCTTCCTACAATGAGCAGTTCTTC. J is TRBJ2-1 and V is TRBV27; D not resolved. Germline lookup yields CDR1 MNHEY and CDR2 SMNVEV (reference sequence). The CDR3 totals 14 residues. The V and J ends lost 2 bases and 1 base respectively, with 6 bases between them.

This chain links TRBV10-3 with TRBJ2-7; 9 bases map to TRBD1. After removal of 10 bases from V and 4 bases from J, the junction contained 11 bases not matched to a gene. Germline V gene sequence: CDR1 ENHRY, CDR2 SYGVKD. The CDR3 length is 14 residues. The CDR3 sequence is CATKGQGENYEQYV. CDR3 bases: TGTGCCACAAAGGGACAGGGCGAGAATTACGAGCAGTACGTC.

The J gene is TRBJ2-2, the V gene TRBV19; TRBD2 matches 7 bases. V gave up 3 bases and J gave up 4 bases; unmatched junction bases: 11. The CDR3 length is 17 residues. Germline V lookup: CDR1 LNHDA, CDR2 SQIVND (reference sequence). This CDR3 reads CASSIGLRGIGTGELFF. The CDR3 nucleotides are TGTGCCAGTAGTATCGGGTTGCGGGGGATCGGCACCGGGGAGCTGTTTTTT.

This clone has just a few counts. CDR3 region: CAWNGFVGSPLHF. The CDR3 DNA is TGTGCCTGGAACGGTTTCGTAGGATCACCCCTCCACTTT. V is TRBV30 and J is TRBJ1-6; no firm D call. The CDR3 loop spans 13 amino acids. Germline lookup yields CDR1 GTSNPN and CDR2 SVGIG (reference sequence). V lost 4 bases to trimming and J lost 10 bases, with 14 bases between them.

This clone was seen more than once but under ten times. The rearrangement uses TRBV7-8 and TRBJ2-7; TRBD1 matches 8 bases. CDR1 and CDR2 from the germline V gene are SGHVS and FQNEAQ. This CDR3 comprises 14 residues. J lost 5 bases, V lost 5 bases, and 8 bases had no gene match. The CDR3 DNA sequence: TGTGCCAGCAGCAAAAGACAGGGGTCCGACGAGCAGTACGTC. Translating it yields CASSKRQGSDEQYV.

This rearrangement joins TRBV19 to TRBJ1-1; no definite D call. In germline, CDR1 is LNHDA, CDR2 SQIVND (reference sequence). The CDR3 totals 14 residues. Trimming pared 6 bases from V and 10 bases from J, leaving 21 bases between. The CDR3 region has the DNA TGTGCCAGTAGCACCTTGGGCGGGCGGTTGAGAGCTTTCTTT. It yields the protein CASSTLGGRLRAFF.

The V and J genes are TRBV23-1 and TRBJ2-4; 7 nucleotides line up with TRBD2. TRBV23-1 belongs to the ORF category, with a function that is uncertain. The V gene end was trimmed by 4 bases and the J gene end by 0 bases; junction bases not matched to a gene: 12. This CDR3 is 18 amino acids long. The CDR3 coding sequence is TGCGCCAGCAGTCTGGGGACTTTCGCGGGGGAAGCCAAAAACATTCAGTACTTC. Translating it yields CASSLGTFAGEAKNIQYF.

V and J are TRBV4-3 and TRBJ2-7; possibly TRBD1 for D (5 bases). V was shortened by 0 bases and J by 3 bases, with 12 bases between the two germline ends. The CDR3 runs 15 residues. CDR1 and CDR2 (germline): LGHNA, YSLEER. The CDR3 reads CASSQEGRGFYEQYF. CDR3 nucleotide sequence: TGCGCCAGCAGCCAAGAAGGAAGGGGTTTCTACGAGCAGTACTTC.

The chain combines TRBV5-3 with TRBJ2-5, with TRBD2 identical over 8 bases. TRBV5-3 is known as an ORF, though its function is uncertain. J lost 4 bases, V lost 1 base, and 3 bases had no gene match. The CDR3 spans 14 residues. CDR3 DNA: TGTGCCAGAAGCTTGCGGGGGGGGCGAGAGACCCAGTACTTC. Its protein is CARSLRGGRETQYF.

The V and J genes are TRBV5-5 and TRBJ2-5, with 13 positions matching TRBD2. The CDR3 runs to 19 residues. The V segment lost 0 bases and the J segment 0 bases; nucleotides outside the gene matches: 8. Per germline, CDR1 SGHKS and CDR2 YYEKEE (reference sequence). CDR3 DNA sequence: TGTGCCAGCAGCTTGGGACTAGCGGGGGGACAAAATTACCAAGAGACCCAGTACTTC. Translating it yields CASSLGLAGGQNYQETQYF.

The chain couples TRBV9 to TRBJ2-2; no clear D. V lost 0 bases to trimming and J lost 7 bases, with 10 bases between them. The CDR3 has 14 residues. Germline-derived CDR1 and CDR2 are SGDLS and YYNGEE. Here the CDR3 reads CASSVALFGGELFF. The DNA for the CDR3 is TGTGCCAGCAGCGTAGCTTTGTTCGGCGGGGAGCTGTTTTTT. Using reference TRBV9 and TRBJ2-2 for the parts outside the CDR3, the full variable domain is DSGVTQTPKHLITATGQRVTLRCSPRSGDLSVYWYQQSLDQGLQFLIQYYNGEERAKGNILERFSAQQFPDLHSELNLSSLELGDSALYFCASSVALFGGELFFGEGSRLTVL.

This clone was recorded a few times. V gene TRBV12-5 combines with J gene TRBJ2-3, with D tentatively TRBD1 (6 bases). Germline-derived CDR1 and CDR2 are LGHNT and FRNRAP. The CDR3 extends over 18 amino acids. V was cut by 4 bases and J by 4 bases, with 24 bases left in between. The DNA of the CDR3 is TGTGCTAGTGGTTCCCTTCGGGATGGACAGCGGAGAGCAGATACGCAGTATTTT. Residues: CASGSLRDGQRRADTQYF.